This T cell receptor beta chain was captured in a study of T cell responses to AZD1222 COVID-19 vaccine. Measured with immunoSEQ multiplex PCR; TCRdb has only the in-frame clones, and not every one. There are more than 75,000 clones in the sample; 83% occur only once, and about 1.3% lies in the top ten. This CDR3 has 14 amino acids. Germline lookup yields CDR1 SGHTA and CDR2 FQGTGA. Trimming took off 5 bases at V and 0 bases at J, with 10 bases between the two ends. This sequence originates from an adult who received the AZD1222 COVID-19 vaccine. V is TRBV7-3 and J is TRBJ1-1, with D maybe TRBD1 (5 bases). The source material was peripheral blood, sampled 28 days after the second AZD1222 dose. The CDR3 sequence: CASSPEGLNTEAFF. For the CDR3, the DNA is TGTGCCAGCAGCCCTGAGGGGCTGAACACTGAAGCTTTCTTT.